This entry describes one TCR beta chain. TCRdb keeps only in-frame clones here, not all; method: immunoSEQ multiplex PCR. The sample holds 70,000 to 90,000 clones; 81% are singletons and the top ten take 4.5% to 6%. The sample comes from a study of OX40 agonist ivuxolimab in advanced cancers. The J segment lost 1 base and the V segment lost 5 bases, leaving 9 bases of the junction unmatched. Germline V gene sequence: CDR1 PRHDT, CDR2 FYEKMQ (reference sequence). CDR3 length equals 17 residues. The chain joins TRBV13 to TRBJ2-3, with TRBD2 identical over 10 bases. Sequenced here: CD4+ or CD8+ T cells sorted from blood, sampled in a trial of the OX40 agonist ivuxolimab. The TCR was taken from an adult with an advanced solid tumor such as melanoma, head and neck, liver or kidney cancer. CDR3 nucleotides: TGTGCCAGCAGCGCAGGCAGCGGGAGGGCCGGCACAGATACGCAGTATTTT. The encoded protein is CASSAGSGRAGTDTQYF. The entire variable domain, with the rest obtained from reference TRBV13 and TRBJ2-3, is as follows: AAGVIQSPRHLIKEKRETATLKCYPIPRHDTVYWYQQGPGQDPQFLISFYEKMQSDKGSIPDRFSAQQFSDYHSELNMSSLELGDSALYFCASSAGSGRAGTDTQYFGPGTRLTVL.